A single sample is the source of the 22 T cell receptor beta chains below, sequenced in a study of cytomegalovirus exposure and HLA in healthy donors (dated by TCRdb to 2016 to 2017). Libraries were constructed by the immunoSEQ multiplex PCR assay. For the multiplex PCR, a mixture combining 60 forward primers for TCR Vbeta segments and 13 reverse primers for TCR Jbeta segments was used. The table was pulled from immuneACCESS by TCRdb, which kept in-frame rearrangements only. Such tables lose some clones; where checked, under half of the loss comes from unresolved V genes, and the rest has no known cause. Across this sample there are over 150,000 clones, with more than 80% seen only once. 6% to 9% of the sample goes to the ten largest clones. Sequences were obtained from PBMCs. Receptors were obtained from a woman in her 30s in good health and CMV-seropositive.

The chain links TRBV9 to TRBJ1-3; TRBD1 might be the D (5 bases). V shed 0 bases and J shed 2 bases, with 9 bases lying between them. CDR1 is SGDLS and CDR2 is YYNGEE in the germline V gene. The CDR3 runs to 15 residues. The CDR3 DNA is TGTGCCAGCAGCGTAGGGGGGGGGACTGGAAACACCATATATTTT. Its translation is CASSVGGGTGNTIYF. The full variable domain, its missing parts supplied by reference TRBV9 and TRBJ1-3, is DSGVTQTPKHLITATGQRVTLRCSPRSGDLSVYWYQQSLDQGLQFLIQYYNGEERAKGNILERFSAQQFPDLHSELNLSSLELGDSALYFCASSVGGGTGNTIYFGEGSWLTVV.

J is TRBJ1-3 and V is TRBV9; D possibly corresponds to TRBD1 (5 bases). The CDR3 has 15 amino acids. V gave up 4 bases and J gave up 2 bases, with 13 bases separating them. CDR1 and CDR2 (germline): SGDLS, YYNGEE. In DNA form, the CDR3 reads TGTGCCAGCAGCTCTACCGGGGGGGCTGGAAACACCATATATTTT. Translating it yields CASSSTGGAGNTIYF.

The gene calls are TRBV30 and TRBJ2-3; tentatively, D is TRBD2 (5 bases). CDR1 GTSNPN and CDR2 SVGIG come from the germline V gene (reference sequence). The CDR3 is 11 residues long. The V end was cut by 7 bases, the J end by 5 bases, with 10 bases between. DNA for the CDR3: TGTGCCTATCGGGATTTAGATACGCAGTATTTT. Translating gives CAYRDLDTQYF. Full variable domain (remainder filled in from reference TRBV30 and TRBJ2-3): SQTIHQWPATLVQPVGSPLSLECTVEGTSNPNLYWYRQAAGRGLQLLFYSVGIGQISSEVPQNLSASRPQDRQFILSSKKLLLSDSGFYLCAYRDLDTQYFGPGTRLTVL.

The V call is TRBV13, the J call TRBJ2-5, with 10 positions matching TRBD1. The V and J ends lost 6 bases and 5 bases, in that order; junction bases with no gene match: 9. This CDR3 is built from 15 residues. Per the germline V gene, CDR1 is PRHDT and CDR2 is FYEKMQ (reference sequence). The CDR3 region is CASSYGGTGVETQYF. DNA for the CDR3: TGTGCCAGCAGTTACGGGGGGACAGGGGTGGAGACCCAGTACTTC.

The gene calls are TRBV13 and TRBJ1-2; D gene uncertain. Trimming cost V 0 bases and J 5 bases, with 4 bases left between them. The CDR3 runs to 12 residues. Germline V lookup: CDR1 PRHDT, CDR2 FYEKMQ (reference sequence). The CDR3 sequence: CASSLGRYGYTF. The CDR3, as DNA: TGTGCCAGCAGCTTAGGGAGATATGGCTACACCTTC.

Concerning this clone itself: Relative to the germline gene, one junction end is altered; a read error may explain this. The rearrangement links TRBV7-2 to TRBJ2-6, with 8 bases fitting TRBD1. The CDR3 is 17 amino acids. CDR1 and CDR2 from the germline V gene are SGHTA and FQGNSA. The CDR3 sequence is CASSPRTGRSGANGLTF. The CDR3 DNA sequence: TGTGCCAGCAGCCCTCGGACAGGGCGCTCTGGGGCCAACGGCCTGACTTTC.

V is TRBV19 and J is TRBJ1-6; 8 bases line up with TRBD1. This CDR3 comprises 17 residues. The V gene end was trimmed by 3 bases and the J gene end by 5 bases; junction bases not matched to a gene: 9. Germline V gene lookup returns CDR1 LNHDA and CDR2 SQIVND (reference sequence). CDR3 coding DNA: TGTGCCAGTAGTATGAGGGGACAGGCCGCTAATAATTCACCCCTCCACTTT. Translation gives CASSMRGQAANNSPLHF.

The CDR3 spells CASSLNRGNSPLHF. For the CDR3, the DNA is TGTGCCAGCAGCTTAAACAGGGGCAATTCACCCCTCCACTTT. The chain joins TRBV7-9 to TRBJ1-6; 7 bases are a match to TRBD1. Germline values: CDR1 SEHNR, CDR2 FQNEAQ (reference sequence). Trimming removed 2 bases from V and 7 bases from J; junction bases left unmatched: 2. The CDR3 consists of 14 residues.

As concerns this clone: Additional DNA sequences in this sample encode the identical CDR3. The genes are TRBV6-1 and TRBJ1-2; D gene unclear. The CDR3 is 14 amino acids. The germline CDR1 and CDR2 sequences are MNHNS and SASEGT. V lost 8 bases and J lost 4, with 17 bases in between. The CDR3 DNA follows: TGTGCCAGCGTCCGTAAAAGCATCGTCTATGGCTACACCTTC. This encodes CASVRKSIVYGYTF.

This chain links TRBV9 with TRBJ2-3; 9 nucleotides align to TRBD2. This CDR3 is 15 amino acids long. Germline CDR1 SGDLS, CDR2 YYNGEE. With V trimmed by 2 bases and J by 7 bases, 8 bases remained unmatched. CDR3 DNA sequence: TGTGCCAGCAGCGTTATGGGCGGGGGGGCTTATACGCAGTATTTT. Translation gives CASSVMGGGAYTQYF. Filled out from reference TRBV9 and TRBJ2-3, the complete variable domain reads DSGVTQTPKHLITATGQRVTLRCSPRSGDLSVYWYQQSLDQGLQFLIQYYNGEERAKGNILERFSAQQFPDLHSELNLSSLELGDSALYFCASSVMGGGAYTQYFGPGTRLTVL.

This clone was seen a few times. This chain connects TRBV11-3 to TRBJ2-6; tentatively, D is TRBD1 (6 bases). The CDR3 contains 17 residues. The germline V gene has CDR1 SGHNT and CDR2 YENEEA. V was trimmed by 5 bases and J by 0 bases, leaving 14 bases between them. The CDR3 bases are TGTGCCAGCAGCCTTGACAGGAGTAGCTCTGGGGCCAACGTCCTGACTTTC. Translation gives CASSLDRSSSGANVLTF. Full variable domain (remainder filled in from reference TRBV11-3 and TRBJ2-6): EAGVVQSPRYKIIEKKQPVAFWCNPISGHNTLYWYLQNLGQGPELLIRYENEEAVDDSQLPKDRFSAERLKGVDSTLKIQPAELGDSAVYLCASSLDRSSSGANVLTFGAGSRLTVL.

The chain uses TRBV25-1 and TRBJ2-1; TRBD2 might be the D (5 bases). V was cut by 3 bases and J by 9 bases, with 9 bases left in between. The CDR3 runs to 12 residues. Germline CDR1 is MGHDK and CDR2 is SYGVNS. Here the CDR3 DNA reads TGTGCCAGCAGTGAGTGGGAGCTTGAGCAGTTCTTC. The encoded protein is CASSEWELEQFF.

This sequence joins TRBV5-1 and TRBJ2-5; TRBD2 matches 7 bases. TRBJ2-7 explains the end of the DNA better; the J call may be wrong. The CDR3 sequence is 13 residues long. In germline, CDR1 is SGHRS, CDR2 YFSETQ. CDR3 residues: CASSWGGVNEQYF. In nucleotides, the CDR3 is TGCGCCAGCAGCTGGGGGGGGGTAAACGAGCAGTACTTC.

V gene TRBV25-1 combines with J gene TRBJ1-4; the D gene is possibly TRBD1 (6 bases). Trimming left V 8 bases short and J 6 bases short, with 19 bases between. The CDR3 covers 15 residues. Looked up from germline, CDR1 is MGHDK and CDR2 is SYGVNS. In DNA, the CDR3 is TGTGCCAGCTCACCCCGAGGGGGAGGGTATGAAAAACTGTTTTTT. Residues: CASSPRGGGYEKLFF.

CDR3 region: CASSPRRDNQPQHF. The DNA for the CDR3 is TGTGCCAGCAGTCCTAGACGGGATAATCAGCCCCAGCATTTT. V is TRBV2 and J is TRBJ1-5; D is ambiguous. V lost 5 bases to trimming and J lost 4 bases, with 12 bases between them. From germline, CDR1 is SNHLY and CDR2 FYNNEI. This CDR3 spans 14 amino acids.

J is TRBJ2-5 and V is TRBV7-6; 10 bases line up with TRBD1. Trimming removed 5 bases from V and 4 bases from J; junction bases left unmatched: 7. CDR3 length: 15 residues. CDR1 is SGHVS and CDR2 is FNYEAQ in the germline V gene. The CDR3 DNA sequence: TGTGCCAGCAGCCGCCGGGACAGGGGAGGAGAGACCCAGTACTTC. Its protein product is CASSRRDRGGETQYF.

This clone was picked up a small number of times. The genes are TRBV2 and TRBJ1-3; 9 bases agree with TRBD1. CDR3 length equals 12 residues. J was trimmed by 7 bases and V by 9 bases; bases with no gene match: 4. CDR1 is SNHLY, CDR2 FYNNEI, per germline. CDR3 sequence reads: CARGQGRNTIYF. CDR3 sequence (DNA): TGTGCCAGAGGACAGGGGCGGAACACCATATATTTT. The full variable domain, rest sourced from reference TRBV2 and TRBJ1-3, is EPEVTQTPSHQVTQMGQEVILRCVPISNHLYFYWYRQILGQKVEFLVSFYNNEISEKSEIFDDQFSVERPDGSNFTLKIRSTKLEDSAMYFCARGQGRNTIYFGEGSWLTVV.

In this sample, this clone turned up a few times. The germline gene is not matched at one end of the junction; a read error may be the cause. The chain carries TRBV5-1 and TRBJ1-1; 7 positions match TRBD1. The CDR3 extends over 14 amino acids. Looked up from germline, CDR1 is SGHRS and CDR2 is YFSETQ. In DNA form, the CDR3 reads TGTGCCAGCAGCGGCGTTGACAGGGCCCCTGAAGCTTTCTTT. Its protein is CASSGVDRAPEAFF.

V and J are TRBV18 and TRBJ1-1; no definite D call. CDR1 is KGHSH and CDR2 is LQKENI in the germline V gene. This CDR3 spans 16 amino acids. Trimming stripped 4 bases from V and 2 bases from J, with 17 bases between. CDR3 DNA sequence: TGTGCCAGCTCACGAACTTCCGACATACAAAACACTGAAGCTTTCTTT. Residues: CASSRTSDIQNTEAFF.

This clone occurred a few times. This chain uses TRBV7-3 with TRBJ2-1; TRBD2 aligns across 13 bases. CDR1 and CDR2 (germline): SGHTA, FQGTGA. The CDR3 totals 18 residues. The trim removed 6 bases at V and 0 bases at J, leaving 8 bases unmatched. The CDR3 here is CASSRLAGGVSSYNEQFF. Written as DNA, the CDR3 is TGTGCCAGCAGTAGACTAGCGGGGGGCGTAAGCTCCTACAATGAGCAGTTCTTC.

The genes are TRBV9 and TRBJ1-3; D perhaps matches TRBD1 (5 bases). Trimming took 0 bases from V and 7 from J, leaving 20 bases between them. CDR1 is SGDLS, CDR2 YYNGEE, per germline. The CDR3 length is 17 residues. In nucleotides, the CDR3 is TGTGCCAGCAGCGTAGATCCATATTACGACAGTCAGAACACCATATATTTT. This codes for CASSVDPYYDSQNTIYF.

The chain is built from TRBV29-1 and TRBJ1-1; D not resolved. V dropped 0 bases and J dropped 10 bases, with 30 bases sitting between them. This CDR3 has 18 residues. Germline V gives CDR1 SQVTM, CDR2 ANQGSEA. The CDR3 bases are TGCAGCGTTGAAGAGCCCGGATGGCGGGGTATACCTGAACGTGGAGCTTTCTTT. Protein: CSVEEPGWRGIPERGAFF.